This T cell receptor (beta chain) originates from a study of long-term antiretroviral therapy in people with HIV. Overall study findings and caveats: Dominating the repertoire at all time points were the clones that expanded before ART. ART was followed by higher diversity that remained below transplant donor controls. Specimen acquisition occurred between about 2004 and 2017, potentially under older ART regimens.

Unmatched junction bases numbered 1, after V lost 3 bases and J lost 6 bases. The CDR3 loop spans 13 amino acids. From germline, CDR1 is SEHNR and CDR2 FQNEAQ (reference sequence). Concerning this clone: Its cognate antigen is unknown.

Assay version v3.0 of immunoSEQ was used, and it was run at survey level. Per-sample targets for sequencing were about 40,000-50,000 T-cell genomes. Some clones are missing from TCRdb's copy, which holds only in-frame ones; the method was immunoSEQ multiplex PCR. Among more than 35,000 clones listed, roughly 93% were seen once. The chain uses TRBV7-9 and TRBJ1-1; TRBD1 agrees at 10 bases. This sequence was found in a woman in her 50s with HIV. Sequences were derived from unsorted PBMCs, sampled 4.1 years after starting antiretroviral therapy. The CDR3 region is CASSFGQGAEAFF. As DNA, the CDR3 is TGTGCCAGCAGCTTCGGACAGGGGGCTGAAGCTTTCTTT.